This TCR beta chain was found in a study of blood T cell repertoires in COVID-19. Per the original data handling: Amplification of reference gene primers provided the estimated nucleated cell counts. Profiled with immunoSEQ multiplex PCR; TCRdb holds only in-frame clones, not every one. That table is the source of V, J and clone size, and D and trimming were worked out from the DNA. The sample includes 190,000 or so clones, roughly 80% of them seen just once. CDR1 LNHDA and CDR2 SQIVND come from the germline V gene (reference sequence). V gave up 5 bases and J gave up 3 bases, with 10 bases separating them. The CDR3 extends over 13 amino acids. This clone was seen once.

The V call is TRBV19, the J call TRBJ1-1; TRBD1 is a possible D gene (5 bases). The sequencing input was PBMCs or T cells enriched from blood (not recorded which). This clonotype originated in a middle-aged man who had recovered from COVID-19. The CDR3 DNA follows: TGTGCCAGTAGTCAAGACAGAGACACTGAAGCTTTCTTT. This codes for CASSQDRDTEAFF.